The 28 T cell receptor beta chains below all came from one sample that was sequenced in a study of cytomegalovirus exposure and HLA in healthy donors. The PCR ran on 60 Vbeta and 13 Jbeta primers. Produced via immunoSEQ multiplex PCR; TCRdb's table is partial and in-frame only. The sample records over 150,000 clones, 80% to 90% being singletons. Sequenced: PBMCs. The receptors originated from a woman aged 50 to 65 in good health and CMV-seronegative.

V usage is TRBV7-3 and J usage is TRBJ2-1; possible D gene TRBD2, 5 bases. This CDR3 is built from 15 residues. V was clipped by 0 bases and J by 0 bases, with 6 bases between them. CDR1 is SGHTA, CDR2 FQGTGA, per germline. CDR3 coding DNA: TGTGCCAGCAGCTTAACTCGGGACTCCTACAATGAGCAGTTCTTC. Protein: CASSLTRDSYNEQFF. The variable domain in full, with the rest retrieved from reference TRBV7-3 and TRBJ2-1, is GAGVSQTPSNKVTEKGKYVELRCDPISGHTALYWYRQSLGQGPEFLIYFQGTGAADDSGLPNDRFFAVRPEGSVSTLKIQRTERGDSAVYLCASSLTRDSYNEQFFGPGTRLTVL.

The rearrangement joins TRBV29-1 to TRBJ2-7; TRBD2 agrees at 8 bases. With 4 bases clipped from V and 2 bases from J, the junction kept 4 bases outside the gene matches. The germline V gene has CDR1 SQVTM and CDR2 ANQGSEA. This CDR3 has 13 residues. The CDR3: CSVVGGDTYEQYF. DNA of the CDR3: TGCAGCGTTGTCGGGGGGGACACCTACGAGCAGTACTTC.

The V and J genes are TRBV5-1 and TRBJ1-6; D perhaps matches TRBD1 (5 bases). There are 14 residues in the CDR3. The germline CDR1 and CDR2 sequences are SGHRS and YFSETQ. V lost 1 base and J lost 5, with 7 bases in between. In DNA form, the CDR3 reads TGCGCCAGCAGCTTGCCGGGGGATAATTCACCCCTCCACTTT. Protein: CASSLPGDNSPLHF.

The rearrangement joins TRBV6-1 to TRBJ1-3; a possible D gene is TRBD1 (6 bases). Germline assignment: CDR1 MNHNS and CDR2 SASEGT. This CDR3 is built from 13 residues. Trimming cost V 6 bases and J 3 bases, with 9 bases left between them. CDR3 residues: CASRWDIGNTIYF. In DNA form, the CDR3 reads TGTGCCAGCAGATGGGACATTGGAAACACCATATATTTT.

The chain couples TRBV23-1 to TRBJ1-1; TRBD1 is a possible D gene (6 bases). TRBV23-1 falls under the ORF class, with uncertain function. CDR3 length: 13 amino acids. V shed 2 bases and J shed 4 bases, with 8 bases lying between them. CDR3 in DNA: TGCGCCAGCAGTCAAAGGGGGGGCACTGAAGCTTTCTTT. Protein sequence: CASSQRGGTEAFF.

The chain employs TRBV11-3 and TRBJ2-3; the match to TRBD1 covers 9 bases. V was clipped by 3 bases and J by 4 bases; unmatched bases: 5. Germline CDR1 is SGHNT and CDR2 is YENEEA. This CDR3 comprises 15 residues. The CDR3 here is CASSFHTGGADTQYF. The CDR3, as DNA: TGTGCCAGCAGCTTTCACACAGGGGGCGCAGATACGCAGTATTTT.

Regarding this clone: An end of the junction differs from the germline gene, which may be a read error. The CDR3, as DNA: TGTTCCAGCAGGGACAAAAACACTGAAGCTTTCTTT. Amino acids: CSSRDKNTEAFF. This chain connects TRBV7-9 to TRBJ1-1; perhaps TRBD1 as D (6 bases). This CDR3 is 12 amino acids long. Germline values: CDR1 SEHNR, CDR2 FQNEAQ (reference sequence).

This chain joins TRBV9 and TRBJ1-1, with 8 bases aligning to TRBD1. This CDR3 contains 15 residues. Trimming took 4 bases from V and 3 from J; bases not matched to a gene: 8. The germline CDR1 and CDR2 sequences are SGDLS and YYNGEE. CDR3 nucleotides: TGTGCCAGCAGCTCCGGGACAGGTTTTCACACTGAAGCTTTCTTT. Translating it yields CASSSGTGFHTEAFF.

The rearrangement links TRBV7-2 to TRBJ2-3, with D possibly matching TRBD1 (5 bases). Germline V gene data show CDR1 as SGHTA and CDR2 as FQGNSA. V gave up 4 bases and J gave up 6 bases, with 8 bases separating them. CDR3 length equals 12 residues. CDR3 protein: CASSSYRDTQYF. The DNA of the CDR3 is TGTGCCAGCAGCTCCTACAGGGATACGCAGTATTTT. Based on the CDR3 plus reference TRBV7-2 and TRBJ2-3, the full variable domain is GAGVSQSPSNKVTEKGKDVELRCDPISGHTALYWYRQSLGQGLEFLIYFQGNSAPDKSGLPSDRFSAERTGGSVSTLTIQRTQQEDSAVYLCASSSYRDTQYFGPGTRLTVL.

The gene calls are TRBV27 and TRBJ2-3; TRBD2 is a possible D gene (5 bases). In germline, CDR1 is MNHEY, CDR2 SMNVEV (reference sequence). The CDR3 spans 16 residues. V dropped 5 bases and J dropped 0 bases, with 15 bases sitting between them. This chain's CDR3 is CASSPSFGVSTDTQYF. For the CDR3, the DNA is TGTGCCAGCAGTCCCTCGTTCGGGGTGAGCACAGATACGCAGTATTTT.

The table lists this clone with a count of one. The chain recombines TRBV19 with TRBJ1-2; 8 bases map to TRBD1. The CDR3 covers 16 residues. The ends lost 6 bases at V and 0 bases at J; junction bases unmatched: 9. Germline CDR1 is LNHDA and CDR2 is SQIVND (reference sequence). This CDR3 is CASRGRDRGSNYGYTF. CDR3 DNA: TGTGCCAGTAGGGGCCGAGACAGGGGCTCTAACTATGGCTACACCTTC. The full variable domain, with the rest looked up from reference TRBV19 and TRBJ1-2, is DGGITQSPKYLFRKEGQNVTLSCEQNLNHDAMYWYRQDPGQGLRLIYYSQIVNDFQKGDIAEGYSVSREKKESFPLTVTSAQKNPTAFYLCASRGRDRGSNYGYTFGSGTRLTVV.

V gene TRBV4-3 combines with J gene TRBJ2-1, with D perhaps matching TRBD2 (5 bases). The V and J ends lost 0 bases and 3 bases respectively, with 9 bases between them. The length of the CDR3 is 15 residues. CDR1 and CDR2 from the germline V gene are LGHNA and YSLEER. As DNA, the CDR3 is TGCGCCAGCAGCCAAGAAGCGGCGGGCTACAATGAGCAGTTCTTC. Its protein is CASSQEAAGYNEQFF.

The V call is TRBV11-2, the J call TRBJ2-1, with 8 bases matching TRBD1. CDR3 length equals 15 residues. Germline CDR1 and CDR2: SGHAT and FQNNGV. Trimming at V came to 3 bases and at J to 5 bases, leaving 6 bases not matched to a gene. CDR3 sequence reads: CASSFRDRNNNEQFF. The CDR3 DNA reads as TGTGCCAGCAGCTTCCGGGACAGGAACAACAATGAGCAGTTCTTC.

The chain joins TRBV29-1 to TRBJ1-3; no clear D. Trimming took 5 bases from V and 6 from J, leaving 11 bases between them. This CDR3 comprises 12 residues. Germline V gives CDR1 SQVTM, CDR2 ANQGSEA. The CDR3 loop reads CSVLLLANTIYF. CDR3 DNA sequence: TGCAGCGTTCTTTTATTGGCAAACACCATATATTTT. The whole variable domain, filled in from reference TRBV29-1 and TRBJ1-3, reads SAVISQKPSRDICQRGTSLTIQCQVDSQVTMMFWYRQQPGQSLTLIATANQGSEATYESGFVIDKFPISRPNLTFSTLTVSNMSPEDSSIYLCSVLLLANTIYFGEGSWLTVV.

V and J are TRBV4-2 and TRBJ1-2; TRBD1 aligns across 9 bases. Trimming cost V 2 bases and J 7 bases; bases outside gene matches: 8. Looked up from germline, CDR1 is LGHNA and CDR2 is YNFKEQ. The CDR3 totals 15 residues. The DNA for the CDR3 is TGTGCCAGCAGCCAACCCGACAGGGGGGCGATTGGCTACACCTTC. Encoded protein: CASSQPDRGAIGYTF.

This clone was seen only a few times. The rearrangement uses TRBV28 and TRBJ2-1; tentative D call: TRBD2 (6 bases). The CDR3 extends over 16 amino acids. The V end was cut by 4 bases, the J end by 2 bases, with 15 bases between. Germline CDR1 and CDR2: MDHEN and SYDVKM. CDR3 sequence reads: CASSSPGLSAYNEQFF. The CDR3 coding sequence is TGTGCCAGCAGTTCACCGGGACTCTCGGCCTACAATGAGCAGTTCTTC.

The chain is built from TRBV27 and TRBJ2-5; 10 bases fit TRBD2. This CDR3 region has 17 residues. CDR1 and CDR2 from the germline V gene are MNHEY and SMNVEV (reference sequence). With 4 bases clipped from V and 5 bases from J, the junction kept 13 bases outside the gene matches. The CDR3 reads CASSSPGVAGGRETQYF. The CDR3 DNA is TGTGCCAGCAGTTCCCCGGGGGTAGCGGGAGGTCGTGAGACCCAGTACTTC.

As concerns this clone: Because it lacks the conserved phenylalanine or tryptophan at the end, this CDR3 is likely a read error. Because the CDR3's place on the DNA is in doubt, the DNA is left out and the CDR3 is given as listed by TCRdb. CDR3 protein: CASSNIYGTSVI. The V call is TRBV21-1, the J call TRBJ2-7; the D call TRBD2 from the table was never checked on the DNA. TRBV21-1 is shown as a pseudogene. The CDR3 is 12 amino acids long, termini counted.

This clone is termed medium-sized. This chain links TRBV9 with TRBJ1-2; 9 bases fit TRBD1. Germline V gene sequence: CDR1 SGDLS, CDR2 YYNGEE. The CDR3 consists of 15 residues. Trimming removed 3 bases from V and 7 bases from J; junction bases left unmatched: 10. CDR3 sequence (DNA): TGTGCCAGCAGCGAGTATGCGGGACAGGGAGGTGGCTACACCTTC. Its translation: CASSEYAGQGGGYTF.

The chain employs TRBV27 and TRBJ1-2, with TRBD1 matching over 7 bases. Germline V CDR1 and CDR2: MNHEY, SMNVEV (reference sequence). V was clipped by 6 bases and J by 4 bases; unmatched bases: 5. The CDR3 runs to 13 residues. The DNA of the CDR3 is TGTGCCAGCAGCATGACAGGGCGCTATGGCTACACCTTC. It translates to CASSMTGRYGYTF.

This clone was observed a few times. The genes are TRBV19 and TRBJ2-3, with D perhaps matching TRBD2 (5 bases). Germline V lookup: CDR1 LNHDA, CDR2 SQIVND (reference sequence). Deletions cut 4 bases from V and 2 bases from J, with 16 bases between. The CDR3 extends over 16 amino acids. CDR3 DNA: TGTGCCAGTAGTAGTGTCGGGCGGGTTATCACAGATACGCAGTATTTT. Translation gives CASSSVGRVITDTQYF.

The chain uses TRBV19 and TRBJ2-5, with TRBD2 matching 10 bases. The CDR3 runs 16 residues. With 3 bases clipped from V and 1 base from J, the junction kept 5 bases outside the gene matches. The germline gives CDR1 LNHDA, CDR2 SQIVND (reference sequence). The CDR3 DNA follows: TGTGCCAGTAGTATTACACTAGCGGGGCTCCAAGAGACCCAGTACTTC. Translated: CASSITLAGLQETQYF. The variable domain in full, completed from reference TRBV19 and TRBJ2-5, reads DGGITQSPKYLFRKEGQNVTLSCEQNLNHDAMYWYRQDPGQGLRLIYYSQIVNDFQKGDIAEGYSVSREKKESFPLTVTSAQKNPTAFYLCASSITLAGLQETQYFGPGTRLLVL.

The chain carries TRBV4-3 and TRBJ2-7; the D is unclear. The CDR3 spans 12 residues. Germline values: CDR1 LGHNA, CDR2 YSLEER. V was clipped by 0 bases and J by 5 bases, with 5 bases between them. This CDR3 reads CASSQDFNEQYF. In DNA, the CDR3 is TGCGCCAGCAGCCAAGATTTTAACGAGCAGTACTTC.

This clone was detected only a few times. Here the CDR3 DNA reads TGTGCCAGCAGCTTAGAGGGGGGGCTTGCAGATACGCAGTATTTT. Translating it yields CASSLEGGLADTQYF. V usage is TRBV7-3 and J usage is TRBJ2-3; D perhaps matches TRBD2 (7 bases). The CDR3 is made up of 15 amino acids. Trimming left V 2 bases short and J 4 bases short, with 13 bases between. Germline V gene lookup returns CDR1 SGHTA and CDR2 FQGTGA.

In this sample, this clone turned up once. One junction end disagrees with the germline gene, perhaps due to a read error. The V call is TRBV6-1, the J call TRBJ1-2; D not certain. Germline V gene sequence: CDR1 MNHNS, CDR2 SASEGT. The CDR3 totals 13 residues. The CDR3 DNA sequence: TGTGCCAGCAGAGCCACAGTCAACTGTGGCTACACCTTC. Translation gives CASRATVNCGYTF.

The chain joins TRBV30 to TRBJ1-3; D is unclear. Trimming took 5 bases from V and 0 from J, leaving 8 bases between them. The CDR3 sequence is 13 residues long. In germline, CDR1 is GTSNPN, CDR2 SVGIG (reference sequence). Here the CDR3 reads CAWAKNSGNTIYF. For the CDR3, the DNA is TGTGCCTGGGCGAAAAACTCTGGAAACACCATATATTTT. Variable domain in full (rest from reference TRBV30 and TRBJ1-3): SQTIHQWPATLVQPVGSPLSLECTVEGTSNPNLYWYRQAAGRGLQLLFYSVGIGQISSEVPQNLSASRPQDRQFILSSKKLLLSDSGFYLCAWAKNSGNTIYFGEGSWLTVV.

The chain employs TRBV7-2 and TRBJ1-2; D not resolved. V was clipped by 2 bases and J by 7 bases, with 5 bases between them. This CDR3 comprises 11 residues. Germline values: CDR1 SGHTA, CDR2 FQGNSA. CDR3: CASSLISGYTF. CDR3 in DNA: TGTGCCAGCAGCTTAATCAGTGGCTACACCTTC.

V usage is TRBV4-3 and J usage is TRBJ1-5; TRBD1 is a possible D gene (6 bases). Germline CDR1 and CDR2: LGHNA and YSLEER. V shed 0 bases and J shed 11 bases, with 17 bases lying between them. The CDR3 consists of 15 residues. CDR3 loop: CASSQEWGPRIAQHF. The CDR3 nucleotides are TGCGCCAGCAGCCAAGAATGGGGGCCCCGGATAGCCCAGCATTTT.